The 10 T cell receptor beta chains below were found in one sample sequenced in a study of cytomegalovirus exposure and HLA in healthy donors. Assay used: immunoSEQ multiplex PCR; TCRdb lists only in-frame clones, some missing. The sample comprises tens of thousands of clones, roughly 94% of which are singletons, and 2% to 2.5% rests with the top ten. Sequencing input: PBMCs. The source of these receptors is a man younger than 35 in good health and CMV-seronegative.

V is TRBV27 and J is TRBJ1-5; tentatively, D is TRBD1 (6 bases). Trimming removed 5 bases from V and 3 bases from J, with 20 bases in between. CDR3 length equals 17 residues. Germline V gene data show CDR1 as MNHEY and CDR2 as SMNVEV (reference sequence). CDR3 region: CASSARTTGFDNQPQHF. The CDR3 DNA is TGTGCCAGCAGTGCTCGAACCACAGGGTTTGACAATCAGCCCCAGCATTTT.

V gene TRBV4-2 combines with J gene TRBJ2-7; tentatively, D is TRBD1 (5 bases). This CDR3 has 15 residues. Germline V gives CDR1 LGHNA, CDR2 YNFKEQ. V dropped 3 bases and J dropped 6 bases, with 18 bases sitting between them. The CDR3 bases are TGTGCCAGCAGCCAGACTCAGGGCGGCGTTGGCGAGCAGTACTTC. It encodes CASSQTQGGVGEQYF.

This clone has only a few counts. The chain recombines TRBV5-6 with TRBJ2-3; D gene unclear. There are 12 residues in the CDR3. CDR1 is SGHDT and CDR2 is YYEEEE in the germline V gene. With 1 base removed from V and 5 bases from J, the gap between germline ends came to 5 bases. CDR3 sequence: CASSLQVDTQYF. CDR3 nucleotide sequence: TGTGCCAGCAGCTTGCAGGTAGATACGCAGTATTTT.

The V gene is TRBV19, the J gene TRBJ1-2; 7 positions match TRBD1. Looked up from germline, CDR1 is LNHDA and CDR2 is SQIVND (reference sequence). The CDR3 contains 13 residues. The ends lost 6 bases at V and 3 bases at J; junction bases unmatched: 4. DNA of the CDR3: TGTGCCAGTAGCAGTCAGGGGGACTATGGCTACACCTTC. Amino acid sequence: CASSSQGDYGYTF.

This CDR3 is CSHTRVYEQYF. The CDR3, as DNA: TGCAGTCACACTAGGGTCTACGAGCAGTACTTC. This chain connects TRBV20-1 to TRBJ2-7; a weak D match, TRBD2 (5 bases). This CDR3 spans 11 amino acids. CDR1 and CDR2 (germline): DFQATT, SNEGSKA (reference sequence). Trimming stripped 8 bases from V and 3 bases from J, with 11 bases between.

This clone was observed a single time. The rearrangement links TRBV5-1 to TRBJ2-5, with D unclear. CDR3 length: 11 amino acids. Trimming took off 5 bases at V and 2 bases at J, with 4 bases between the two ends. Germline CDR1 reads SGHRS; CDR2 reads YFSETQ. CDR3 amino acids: CASRQQETQYF. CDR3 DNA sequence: TGCGCCAGCAGACAACAAGAGACCCAGTACTTC.

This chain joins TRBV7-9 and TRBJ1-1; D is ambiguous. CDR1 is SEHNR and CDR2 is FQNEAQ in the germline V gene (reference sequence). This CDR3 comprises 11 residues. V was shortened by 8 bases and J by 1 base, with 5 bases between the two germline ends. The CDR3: CASFQNTEAFF. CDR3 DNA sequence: TGTGCCAGCTTCCAGAACACTGAAGCTTTCTTT.

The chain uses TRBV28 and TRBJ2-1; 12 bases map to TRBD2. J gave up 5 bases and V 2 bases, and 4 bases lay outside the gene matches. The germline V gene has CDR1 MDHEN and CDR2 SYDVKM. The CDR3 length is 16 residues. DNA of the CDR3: TGTGCCAGCAGTTTAACTAGCGGGAGGAGTCACAATGAGCAGTTCTTC. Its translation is CASSLTSGRSHNEQFF. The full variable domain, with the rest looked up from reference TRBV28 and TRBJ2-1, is DVKVTQSSRYLVKRTGEKVFLECVQDMDHENMFWYRQDPGLGLRLIYFSYDVKMKEKGDIPEGYSVSREKKERFSLILESASTNQTSMYLCASSLTSGRSHNEQFFGPGTRLTVL.

The DNA for the CDR3 is TGTGCCAGCAGCTTAGGTAGTGGGACTAGCCCCTATTTT. Translation: CASSLGSGTSPYF. This chain links TRBV7-9 with TRBJ2-3; TRBD2 matches 9 bases. The CDR3 is 13 residues long. Germline lookup yields CDR1 SEHNR and CDR2 FQNEAQ (reference sequence). J lost 15 bases, V lost 1 base, and 8 bases had no gene match.

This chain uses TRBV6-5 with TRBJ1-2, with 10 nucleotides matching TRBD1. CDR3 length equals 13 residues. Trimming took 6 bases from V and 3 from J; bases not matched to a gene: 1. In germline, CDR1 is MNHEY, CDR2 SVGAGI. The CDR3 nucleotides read TGTGCCAGCAGGACAGGGGGCGACTATGGCTACACCTTC. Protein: CASRTGGDYGYTF.